This T cell receptor beta chain was sequenced in a study of OX40 agonist ivuxolimab in advanced cancers. Overall study: The dose of intravenous ivuxolimab that patients received every 2 weeks ranged from 0.01 to 10 mg/kg.

Losses at the gene ends were 0 bases for V and 5 bases for J; bases not matched to a gene: 2. The CDR3 totals 14 residues. Germline values: CDR1 SGHRS, CDR2 YFSETQ. Overall study results and limits: Expanded peripheral T cell antigen specificity was not determined. Some nonresponders additionally presented with little normalized T-cell clonal expansion.

This clone was seen once. The antigen remains unidentified. TCRdb's table, derived via immunoSEQ multiplex PCR, lists solely in-frame clones and lacks some. The sample consists of more than 85,000 clones, around 88% of them appearing once. No patient had autoimmune disease or received systemic immunosuppression. The J gene is TRBJ2-7, the V gene TRBV5-1; 10 bases map to TRBD1. The material sequenced was CD4+ or CD8+ T cells sorted from blood, taken in a trial of the OX40 agonist ivuxolimab. The receptor's source is an adult with an advanced solid tumor such as melanoma, head and neck, liver or kidney cancer. CDR3 in DNA: TGCGCCAGCAGCTTGGCAGGGACAGGGGACGAGCAGTACTTC. It codes for CASSLAGTGDEQYF.